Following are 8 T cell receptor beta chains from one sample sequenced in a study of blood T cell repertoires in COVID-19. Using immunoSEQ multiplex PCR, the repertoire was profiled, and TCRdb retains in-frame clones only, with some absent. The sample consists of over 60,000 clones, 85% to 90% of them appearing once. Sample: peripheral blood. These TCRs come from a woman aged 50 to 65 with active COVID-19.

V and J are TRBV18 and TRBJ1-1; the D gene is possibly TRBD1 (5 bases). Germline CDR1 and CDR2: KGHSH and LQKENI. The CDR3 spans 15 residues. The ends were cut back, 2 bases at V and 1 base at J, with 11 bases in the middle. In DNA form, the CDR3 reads TGTGCCAGCTCACCAACACAGGAACCGAACACTGAAGCTTTCTTT. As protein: CASSPTQEPNTEAFF. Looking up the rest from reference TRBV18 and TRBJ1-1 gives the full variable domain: NAGVMQNPRHLVRRRGQEARLRCSPMKGHSHVYWYRQLPEEGLKFMVYLQKENIIDESGMPKERFSAEFPKEGPSILRIQQVVRGDSAAYFCASSPTQEPNTEAFFGQGTRLTVV.

The CDR3 DNA sequence: TGTGCCAGCAGTCCGCCGGGACAGGGGGTTCCAAACATTCAGTACTTC. This codes for CASSPPGQGVPNIQYF. V usage is TRBV7-9 and J usage is TRBJ2-4, with 11 bases aligning to TRBD1. Germline lookup yields CDR1 SEHNR and CDR2 FQNEAQ (reference sequence). This CDR3 has 16 residues. J gave up 6 bases and V 6 bases, and 10 bases lay outside the gene matches.

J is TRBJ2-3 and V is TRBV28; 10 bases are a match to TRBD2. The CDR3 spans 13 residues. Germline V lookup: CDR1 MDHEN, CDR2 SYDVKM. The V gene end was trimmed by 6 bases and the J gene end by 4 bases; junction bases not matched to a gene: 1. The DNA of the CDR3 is TGTGCCAGCAGCCTAGCGGGAGCAGATACGCAGTATTTT. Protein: CASSLAGADTQYF.

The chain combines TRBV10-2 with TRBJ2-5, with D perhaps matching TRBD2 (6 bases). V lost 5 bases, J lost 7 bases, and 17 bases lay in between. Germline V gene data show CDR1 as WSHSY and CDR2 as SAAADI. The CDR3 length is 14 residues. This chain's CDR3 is CASSSEGPPATQYF. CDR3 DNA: TGCGCCAGCAGTTCGGAGGGACCGCCCGCGACCCAGTACTTC.

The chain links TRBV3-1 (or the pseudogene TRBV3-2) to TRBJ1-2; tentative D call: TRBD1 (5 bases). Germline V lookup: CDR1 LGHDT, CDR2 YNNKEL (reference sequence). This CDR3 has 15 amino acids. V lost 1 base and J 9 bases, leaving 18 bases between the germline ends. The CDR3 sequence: CASSQGPLPTDRYTF. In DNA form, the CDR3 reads TGTGCCAGCAGCCAAGGACCCTTACCGACAGATCGCTACACCTTC.

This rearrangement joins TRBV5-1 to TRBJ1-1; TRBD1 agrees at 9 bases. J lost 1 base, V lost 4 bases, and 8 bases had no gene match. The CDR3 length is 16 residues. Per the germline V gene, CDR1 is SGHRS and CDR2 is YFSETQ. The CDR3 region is CASSKQGAITNTEAFF. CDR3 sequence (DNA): TGCGCCAGCAGCAAACAGGGGGCTATTACGAACACTGAAGCTTTCTTT.

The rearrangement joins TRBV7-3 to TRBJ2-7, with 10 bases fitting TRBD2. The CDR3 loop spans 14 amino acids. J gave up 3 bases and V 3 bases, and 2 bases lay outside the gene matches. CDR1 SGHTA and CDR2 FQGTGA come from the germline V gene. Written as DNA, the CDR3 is TGTGCCAGCAGCTTGTCTAGCGGGAGCTACGAGCAGTACTTC. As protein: CASSLSSGSYEQYF.

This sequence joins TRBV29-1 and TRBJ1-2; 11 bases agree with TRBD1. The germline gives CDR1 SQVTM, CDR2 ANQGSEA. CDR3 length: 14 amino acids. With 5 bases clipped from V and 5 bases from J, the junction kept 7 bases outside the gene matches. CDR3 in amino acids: CSVLGGTGGYGYTF. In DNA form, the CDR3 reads TGCAGCGTTCTAGGAGGGACAGGGGGGTATGGCTACACCTTC.